This is a list of T cell receptor beta chains from one sample in a study of cytomegalovirus exposure and HLA in healthy donors. Measured with immunoSEQ multiplex PCR; TCRdb has only the in-frame clones, and not every one. The repertoire holds some 69,000 clones, with under 85% as singletons. Specimen: PBMCs. These receptors were collected from a woman between 25 and 40 years old in good health and CMV-seronegative. Both conserved end residues are part of each CDR3. The D gene is left open where the match is weak. Not every row has a clone size; where given, it reads once, few, many or a size class.

V gene	D gene	J gene	clone size	CDR3 DNA	CDR3 protein
TRBV7-8	-	TRBJ2-2	-	TGTGCCAGCAGCCCGGCCCAGGGAATCACCGGGGAGCTGTTTTTT	CASSPAQGITGELFF
TRBV4-3	-	TRBJ2-7	-	TGCGCCAGCAGCCCCCAGGTTAGCTCCTACGAGCAGTACTTC	CASSPQVSSYEQYF
TRBV5-6	TRBD1	TRBJ1-5	few	TGTGCCAGCAGCTCGTTGGACAGGGTCCAGCATTTT	CASSSLDRVQHF
TRBV4-3	-	TRBJ1-5	-	TGCGCCAGCAGCCAGGTCAGGGGTCAGCCCCAGCATTTT	CASSQVRGQPQHF
TRBV4-2	-	TRBJ1-3	-	TGTGCCAGCAGCCAAGATCGGTTGGGAAACACCATATATTTT	CASSQDRLGNTIYF
TRBV5-1	-	TRBJ2-1	-	TGCGCCAGCACAATAGACTCGGCTGAGCAGTTCTTC	CASTIDSAEQFF
TRBV6-1	TRBD2	TRBJ2-5	-	TGTGCCAGCAGGCGGACTAGCGAAGAGACCCAGTACTTC	CASRRTSEETQYF
TRBV5-1	-	TRBJ1-1	-	TGCGCCAGCAGGGCAGGAGGACCGAACACTGAAGCTTTCTTT	CASRAGGPNTEAFF
TRBV30	TRBD2	TRBJ2-3	-	TGTGCCTGGAGCCTTGGGGGGGGTACTAGCACAGATACGCAGTATTTT	CAWSLGGGTSTDTQYF
TRBV19	TRBD2	TRBJ2-5	-	TGTGCCAGTAGTATTCTAGCGGGGGGGCCAGAGACCCAGTACTTC	CASSILAGGPETQYF
TRBV5-1	-	TRBJ1-6	-	TGCGCCAGCAGCTTGGGGGAGCTCCGGTATAATTCACCCCTCCACTTT	CASSLGELRYNSPLHF
TRBV18	-	TRBJ1-1	-	TGTGCCAGCTCACCGGTTGAGACTGAAGCTTTCTTT	CASSPVETEAFF
TRBV5-1	-	TRBJ1-1	-	TGCGCCAGCAGTCTGGGGGCAGGCTCTGAAGCTTTCTTT	CASSLGAGSEAFF
TRBV7-2	-	TRBJ1-5	-	TGTGCCAGCAGCCCCAGGGGTGGGGATCAGCCCCAGCATTTT	CASSPRGGDQPQHF
TRBV6-1	-	TRBJ1-5	-	TGTGCCAGCAGGGGGGGGGACCAGAGCAATCAGCCCCAGCATTTT	CASRGGDQSNQPQHF
TRBV19	-	TRBJ1-2	few	TGTGCCAGTAGTTCAATTGGGACATCCTCAAACTATGGCTACACCTTC	CASSSIGTSSNYGYTF
TRBV13	TRBD1	TRBJ1-5	few	TGTGCCAGCAGCGAAGGGACAGGGGGTAATCAGCCCCAGCATTTT	CASSEGTGGNQPQHF
TRBV6-5	TRBD1	TRBJ1-1	-	TGTGCCAGCAGTTACTTCGGACAGGGGAACACTGAAGCTTTCTTT	CASSYFGQGNTEAFF
TRBV11-2	TRBD2	TRBJ2-1	-	TGTGCCAGCAGCTCTAGCGGCGTTGGTTACAATGAGCAGTTCTTC	CASSSSGVGYNEQFF
TRBV4-3	-	TRBJ1-3	once	TGCGCCAGCAGCCAAGAAGGGAGCTCTGGAAACACCATATATTTT	CASSQEGSSGNTIYF
TRBV30	-	TRBJ1-4	-	TGTGCCTGCCAACAGGGAGGGGAAAAACTGTTTTTT	CACQQGGEKLFF
TRBV30	TRBD1	TRBJ1-4	-	TGTGCCTGGAGTGGATTCACAGGGGCGACCCCAGAAAAACTGTTTTTT	CAWSGFTGATPEKLFF
TRBV2	TRBD1	TRBJ1-5	-	TGTGCCAGCAGTGGACAGGGAGATTCGCCCCAGCATTTT	CASSGQGDSPQHF
TRBV5-1	-	TRBJ2-3	-	TGCGCCAGCAGGCTGGCACCGTCAAGCACAGATACGCAGTATTTT	CASRLAPSSTDTQYF
TRBV13	-	TRBJ1-3	-	TGTGCCAGCAGCTTGAGGCAGATCTCTGGAAACACCATATATTTT	CASSLRQISGNTIYF
TRBV29-1	-	TRBJ2-3	-	TGCAGCGTTGAAGAGGGGACTAGCACAGATACGCAGTATTTT	CSVEEGTSTDTQYF
TRBV4-1	-	TRBJ1-3	-	TGCGCCAGCAGCCAACCGATACGGGGGGCCTCTGGAAACACCATATATTTT	CASSQPIRGASGNTIYF
TRBV11-2	TRBD2	TRBJ2-1	-	TGTGCCAGCAGCTTAGATCCTAGCGGGGTGAATGAGCAGTTCTTC	CASSLDPSGVNEQFF